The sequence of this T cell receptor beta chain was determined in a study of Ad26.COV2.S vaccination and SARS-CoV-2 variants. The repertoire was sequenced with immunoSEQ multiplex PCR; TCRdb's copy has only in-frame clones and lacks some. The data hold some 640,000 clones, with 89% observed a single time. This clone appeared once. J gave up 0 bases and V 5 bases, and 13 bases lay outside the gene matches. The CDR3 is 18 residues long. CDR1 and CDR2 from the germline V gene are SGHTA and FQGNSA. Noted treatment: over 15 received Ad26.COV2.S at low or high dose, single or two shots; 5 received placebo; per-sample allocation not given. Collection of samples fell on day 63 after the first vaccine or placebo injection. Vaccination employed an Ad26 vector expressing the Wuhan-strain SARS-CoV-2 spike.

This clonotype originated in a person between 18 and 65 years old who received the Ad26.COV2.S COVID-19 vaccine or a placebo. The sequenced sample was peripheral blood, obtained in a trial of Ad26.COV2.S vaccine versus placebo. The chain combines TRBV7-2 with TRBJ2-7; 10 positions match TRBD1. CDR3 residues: CASSRDPGQGRRSYEQYF. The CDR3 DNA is TGTGCCAGCAGCCGGGACCCGGGACAGGGGAGGCGCTCCTACGAGCAGTACTTC.